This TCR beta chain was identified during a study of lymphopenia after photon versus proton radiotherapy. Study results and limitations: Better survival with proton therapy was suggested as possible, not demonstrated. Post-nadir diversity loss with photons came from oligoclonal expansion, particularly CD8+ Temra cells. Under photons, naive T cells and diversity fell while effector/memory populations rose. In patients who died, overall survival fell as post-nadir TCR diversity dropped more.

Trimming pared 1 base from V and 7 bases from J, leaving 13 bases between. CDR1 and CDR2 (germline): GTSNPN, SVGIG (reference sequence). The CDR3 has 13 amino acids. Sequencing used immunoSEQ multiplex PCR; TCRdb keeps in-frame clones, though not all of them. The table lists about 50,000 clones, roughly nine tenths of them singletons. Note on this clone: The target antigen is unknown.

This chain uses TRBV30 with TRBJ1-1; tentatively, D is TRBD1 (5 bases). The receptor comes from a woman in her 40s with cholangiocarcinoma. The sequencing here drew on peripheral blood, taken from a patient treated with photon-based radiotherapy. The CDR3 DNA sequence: TGTGCCTGGAGTGAACACGAGGGGCTTGAAGCTTTCTTT. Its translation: CAWSEHEGLEAFF.